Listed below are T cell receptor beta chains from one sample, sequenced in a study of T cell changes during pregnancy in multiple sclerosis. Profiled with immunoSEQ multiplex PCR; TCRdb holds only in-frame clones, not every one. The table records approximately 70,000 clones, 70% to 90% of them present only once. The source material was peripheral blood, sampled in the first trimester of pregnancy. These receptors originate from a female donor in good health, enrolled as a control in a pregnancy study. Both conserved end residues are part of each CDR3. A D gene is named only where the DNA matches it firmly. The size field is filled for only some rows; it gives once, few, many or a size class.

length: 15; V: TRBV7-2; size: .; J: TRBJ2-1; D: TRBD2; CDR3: CASSSTSESYNEQFF; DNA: TGTGCCAGCAGCTCCACTAGCGAGTCCTACAATGAGCAGTTCTTC
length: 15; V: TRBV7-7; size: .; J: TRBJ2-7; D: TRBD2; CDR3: CASSPHGGIGNEQYF; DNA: TGTGCCAGCAGCCCGCACGGGGGGATCGGGAACGAGCAGTACTTC
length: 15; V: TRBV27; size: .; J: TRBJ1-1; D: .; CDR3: CASRTIRGANTEAFF; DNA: TGTGCCAGCAGAACGATCCGGGGTGCGAACACTGAAGCTTTCTTT
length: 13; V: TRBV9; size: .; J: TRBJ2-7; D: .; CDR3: CASSPPSSHEQYF; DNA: TGTGCCAGCAGCCCTCCTAGTTCCCACGAGCAGTACTTC
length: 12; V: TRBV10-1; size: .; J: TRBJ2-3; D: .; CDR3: CASSEAGHTQYF; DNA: TGCGCCAGCAGTGAGGCGGGACATACGCAGTATTTT
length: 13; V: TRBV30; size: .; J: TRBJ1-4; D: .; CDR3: CAWSGGSNEKLFF; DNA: TGTGCCTGGAGTGGAGGTTCTAATGAAAAACTGTTTTTT
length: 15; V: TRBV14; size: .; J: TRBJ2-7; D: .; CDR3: CASSQGRGLRGRQYF; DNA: TGTGCCAGCAGCCAAGGGAGGGGACTCAGAGGGAGGCAGTACTTC
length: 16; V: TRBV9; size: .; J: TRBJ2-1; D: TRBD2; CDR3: CASSPPLASGSYEQFF; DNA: TGTGCCAGCAGCCCCCCCTTGGCTAGCGGGAGTTATGAGCAGTTCTTC
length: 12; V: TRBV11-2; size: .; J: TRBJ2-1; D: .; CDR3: CASSLGRDEQFF; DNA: TGTGCCAGCAGCTTAGGTAGAGATGAGCAGTTCTTC
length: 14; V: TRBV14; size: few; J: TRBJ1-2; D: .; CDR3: CASSPGSANYGYTF; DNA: TGTGCCAGCAGTCCAGGGTCAGCTAACTATGGCTACACCTTC
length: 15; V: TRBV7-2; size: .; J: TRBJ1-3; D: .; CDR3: CASSRTGDSGNTIYF; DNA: TGTGCCAGCAGCCGGACGGGGGACTCTGGAAACACCATATATTTT
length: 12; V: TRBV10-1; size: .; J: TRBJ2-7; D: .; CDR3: CATGQFTYEQYF; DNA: TGCGCCACCGGACAATTCACCTACGAGCAGTACTTC
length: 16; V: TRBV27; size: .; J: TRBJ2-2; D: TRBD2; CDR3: CASRLTAGGRTGELFF; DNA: TGTGCCAGCAGACTAACAGCGGGGGGGCGGACCGGGGAGCTGTTTTTT
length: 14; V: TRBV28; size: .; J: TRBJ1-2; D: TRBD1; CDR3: CASSFSGTGWAMTF; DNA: TGTGCCAGCAGTTTCTCAGGGACAGGGTGGGCCATGACCTTC
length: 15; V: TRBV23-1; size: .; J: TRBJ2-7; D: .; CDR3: CASSQSSGATYEQYF; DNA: TGCGCCAGCAGTCAATCGAGCGGCGCGACCTACGAGCAGTACTTC
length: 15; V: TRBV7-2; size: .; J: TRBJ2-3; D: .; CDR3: CASSFRSSSTDTQYF; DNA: TGTGCCAGCAGCTTTAGATCTTCTAGCACAGATACGCAGTATTTT
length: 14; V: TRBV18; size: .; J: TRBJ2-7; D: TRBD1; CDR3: CASSPGQSSYEQYF; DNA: TGTGCCAGCTCACCGGGACAGAGCTCCTACGAGCAGTACTTC
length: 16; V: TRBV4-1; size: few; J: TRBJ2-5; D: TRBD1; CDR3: CASSQAGTGGQETQYF; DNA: TGCGCCAGCAGCCAAGCTGGAACAGGGGGCCAAGAGACCCAGTACTTC
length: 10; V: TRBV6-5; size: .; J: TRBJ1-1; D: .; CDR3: CASTPAEAFF; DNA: TGTGCCAGCACCCCAGCTGAAGCTTTCTTT
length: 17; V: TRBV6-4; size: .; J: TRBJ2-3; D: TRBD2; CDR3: CASSDSTSGGASDTQYF; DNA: TGTGCCAGCAGTGACTCTACTAGCGGGGGGGCATCAGATACGCAGTATTTT
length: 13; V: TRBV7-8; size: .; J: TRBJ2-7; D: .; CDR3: CASSFGGRYEQYF; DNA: TGTGCCAGCAGCTTTGGGGGCAGGTACGAGCAGTACTTC
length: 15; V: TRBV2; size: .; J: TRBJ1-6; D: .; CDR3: CASSLARGVNSPLHF; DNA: TGTGCCAGCAGTCTCGCTCGGGGGGTGAATTCACCCCTCCACTTT
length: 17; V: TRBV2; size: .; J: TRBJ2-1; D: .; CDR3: CASSEALPGRIYNEQFF; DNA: TGTGCCAGCAGTGAAGCACTACCGGGGAGGATCTACAATGAGCAGTTCTTC
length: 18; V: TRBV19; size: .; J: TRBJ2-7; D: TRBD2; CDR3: CASSIPGLAGGTEDEQYF; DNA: TGTGCCAGTAGTATACCGGGACTAGCGGGAGGGACGGAGGACGAGCAGTACTTC
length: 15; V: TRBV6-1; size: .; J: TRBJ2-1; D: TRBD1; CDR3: CASSEWRTGSDEQFF; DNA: TGTGCCAGCAGTGAATGGAGGACAGGGAGCGATGAGCAGTTCTTC
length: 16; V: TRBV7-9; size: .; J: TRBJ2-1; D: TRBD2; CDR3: CASSSPSGSSYNEQFF; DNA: TGTGCCAGCAGCTCCCCGAGCGGGAGCTCCTACAATGAGCAGTTCTTC
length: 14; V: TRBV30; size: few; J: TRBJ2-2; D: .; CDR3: CAWGRLAITGELFF; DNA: TGTGCCTGGGGTCGCCTAGCGATCACCGGGGAGCTGTTTTTT
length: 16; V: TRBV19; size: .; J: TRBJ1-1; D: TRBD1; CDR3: CASSIVGTALNTEAFF; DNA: TGTGCCAGTAGTATAGTCGGGACAGCCCTGAACACTGAAGCTTTCTTT
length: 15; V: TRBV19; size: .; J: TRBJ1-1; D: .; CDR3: CASSIDSLERTEAFF; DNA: TGTGCCAGTAGTATAGACTCTCTCGAGCGGACTGAAGCTTTCTTT
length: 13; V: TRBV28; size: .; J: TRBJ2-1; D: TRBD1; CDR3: CASSPGGHHEQFF; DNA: TGTGCCAGCAGTCCAGGGGGCCACCATGAGCAGTTCTTC